The entry that follows covers one TCR beta chain sequence. Its cognate antigen is unknown. Vbeta (60) and Jbeta (13) primers were used in the PCR. Sequenced by immunoSEQ multiplex PCR; TCRdb stores in-frame clones only, minus some. The sample contains approximately 170,000 clones, 70% to 75% of which appear only once. CDR1 and CDR2 from the germline V gene are MNHEY and SVGAGI. V lost 0 bases and J lost 3; bases outside the gene matches: 4. This CDR3 is 15 amino acids long. These data belong to a study of cytomegalovirus exposure and HLA in healthy donors. Findings and caveats of the study: In a later analysis, common viral pathogens appeared linked to several of the most significant clusters.

The sample consisted of PBMCs. This TCR was sampled from a man aged 25 to 40 in good health and CMV-seropositive. The chain carries TRBV6-5 and TRBJ2-7; 8 nucleotides line up with TRBD1. The CDR3 region is CASSYSDREVYEQYF. The CDR3 nucleotides read TGTGCCAGCAGTTACTCGGACAGGGAGGTCTACGAGCAGTACTTC.